This T cell receptor beta chain was obtained from a study of blood T cell repertoires in COVID-19. Overall study: PBMCs, B-cell-depleted T cells, or T cells were the source of the cDNA or gDNA that made up the material.

In the original processing: It was from reference gene primer amplification that nucleated cell counts were estimated. The assay was immunoSEQ multiplex PCR, and TCRdb's table has in-frame clones only and misses some. The V and J calls and the clone size are those of that table, but D and trimming were determined from the DNA. Here the sample spans 200,000 to 300,000 clones, around nine tenths being singletons. The CDR3 sequence is 16 residues long. The germline CDR1 and CDR2 sequences are SGHNT and YYREEE (reference sequence). Losses at the gene ends were 4 bases for V and 2 bases for J; bases not matched to a gene: 6.

The genes are TRBV5-4 and TRBJ2-5; 12 bases are a match to TRBD1. The clonotype comes from a man aged 30-40 years with active or convalescent COVID-19. Specimen: peripheral blood. The CDR3 DNA follows: TGTGCCAGCAGCCGGGGGACAGGGGGCGTGCAAGAGACCCAGTACTTC. Its translation is CASSRGTGGVQETQYF.